These 19 T cell receptor beta chains originate from one sample sequenced in a study of CD4+ T cells in melanoma. Libraries were prepared by immunoSEQ multiplex PCR; TCRdb keeps only in-frame clonotypes and omits some of them. Of around 13,000 clones in the sample, roughly 72% are singletons; the top ten hold 11%. The sequenced sample consisted of cells from a culture (not recorded whether cultured in vitro). These receptors were collected from a human donor with melanoma.

The chain links TRBV2 to TRBJ2-1, with D perhaps assigned TRBD1 or TRBD2 (5 bases each). CDR1 and CDR2 (germline): SNHLY, FYNNEI. The CDR3 contains 16 residues. V was clipped by 8 bases and J by 8 bases, with 25 bases between them. CDR3 nucleotides: TGTGCCAGCGAGCAACCCCTCCGGGACGTTAACTATGAGCAGTTCTTC. It translates to CASEQPLRDVNYEQFF. Drawing the rest from reference TRBV2 and TRBJ2-1, the complete variable domain is EPEVTQTPSHQVTQMGQEVILRCVPISNHLYFYWYRQILGQKVEFLVSFYNNEISEKSEIFDDQFSVERPDGSNFTLKIRSTKLEDSAMYFCASEQPLRDVNYEQFFGPGTRLTVL.

CDR3 DNA sequence: TGTGCCAGCAGACCCCAACTGGGGGGACTGAACACTGAAGCTTTCTTT. It translates to CASRPQLGGLNTEAFF. The chain carries TRBV27 and TRBJ1-1; D might be TRBD1 (5 bases). V lost 6 bases, J lost 0 bases, and 17 bases lay in between. There are 16 residues in the CDR3. Germline V gene lookup returns CDR1 MNHEY and CDR2 SMNVEV (reference sequence).

In its sample, this clone was seen a few times. The J gene is TRBJ1-5, the V gene TRBV21-1. TRBV21-1 is given as a pseudogene. The CDR3 is 19 residues long. CDR3 amino acids: CASSSPLENDKHSNQPQHF. The DNA for the CDR3 is TGTGCCAGCAGCAGTCCCCTGGAAAACGATAAACATAGCAATCAGCCCCAGCATTTT.

This rearrangement joins TRBV18 to TRBJ1-1, with unresolved D. Germline CDR1 KGHSH, CDR2 LQKENI. V was shortened by 5 bases and J by 0 bases, with 4 bases between the two germline ends. The CDR3 contains 12 residues. The CDR3 spells CASSGVNTEAFF. The CDR3 DNA follows: TGTGCCAGCTCAGGCGTGAACACTGAAGCTTTCTTT.

The chain carries TRBV6-5 and TRBJ1-3; no firm D call. CDR1 MNHEY and CDR2 SVGAGI come from the germline V gene. This CDR3 is 15 amino acids long. V lost 6 bases, J lost 0 bases, and 12 bases lay in between. As DNA, the CDR3 is TGTGCCAGCAGCTCGCCCCGGTTCTCTGGAAACACCATATATTTT. Translation: CASSSPRFSGNTIYF.

V and J are TRBV6-6 and TRBJ2-5; D is tentatively TRBD1 or TRBD2 (5 bases each). V lost 6 bases, J lost 2 bases, and 16 bases lay in between. This CDR3 has 15 amino acids. Germline CDR1 is MNHNY and CDR2 is SVGAGI (reference sequence). The CDR3 coding sequence is TGTGCCAGCAGCCACGGGGCAGGGTGGCAAGAGACCCAGTACTTC. Protein sequence: CASSHGAGWQETQYF.

This clone has just one count. The rearrangement joins TRBV30 to TRBJ1-1, with D unclear. This CDR3 has 12 amino acids. Germline V CDR1 and CDR2: GTSNPN, SVGIG (reference sequence). The V end lost 5 bases, the J end lost 4 bases, and 11 bases lay between the germline ends. This CDR3 reads CAWGRESTEAFF. The CDR3 nucleotides are TGTGCCTGGGGACGGGAGAGCACTGAAGCTTTCTTT.

This chain links TRBV9 with TRBJ2-7; 9 bases are shared with TRBD2. From germline, CDR1 is SGDLS and CDR2 YYNGEE. V lost 4 bases, J lost 3 bases, and 8 bases stayed unmatched. There are 15 residues in the CDR3. The CDR3 bases are TGTGCCAGCAGCCCGCGGACTAGCGCCCGCTACGAGCAGTACTTC. This codes for CASSPRTSARYEQYF. Full variable domain (outside the CDR3, taken from reference TRBV9 and TRBJ2-7): DSGVTQTPKHLITATGQRVTLRCSPRSGDLSVYWYQQSLDQGLQFLIQYYNGEERAKGNILERFSAQQFPDLHSELNLSSLELGDSALYFCASSPRTSARYEQYFGPGTRLTVT.

The table lists this clone with a few counts. This chain links TRBV2 with TRBJ1-6, with unresolved D. Germline values: CDR1 SNHLY, CDR2 FYNNEI. V was clipped by 8 bases and J by 7 bases, with 12 bases between them. CDR3 length equals 13 residues. In nucleotides, the CDR3 is TGTGCCAGCGTAAACACTTGGAATTCACCCCTCCACTTT. Translating gives CASVNTWNSPLHF.

The V call is TRBV6-5, the J call TRBJ1-1; D not resolved. V lost 2 bases and J 0 bases, leaving 4 bases between the germline ends. This CDR3 spans 13 amino acids. Germline values: CDR1 MNHEY, CDR2 SVGAGI. The DNA of the CDR3 is TGTGCCAGCAGTTACAACATGAACACTGAAGCTTTCTTT. Protein product: CASSYNMNTEAFF.

The chain uses TRBV4-1 and TRBJ2-1; 10 nucleotides match TRBD2. Germline trimming cut 0 bases from V and 9 bases from J; bases unmatched to any gene: 5. The CDR3 contains 15 residues. CDR1 MGHRA and CDR2 YSYEKL come from the germline V gene. The CDR3 here is CASSQDSGGAREQFF. CDR3 DNA: TGCGCCAGCAGCCAAGACAGCGGGGGGGCGCGTGAGCAGTTCTTC.

The chain links TRBV4-2 to TRBJ1-2, with D uncertain. The CDR3 is made up of 13 amino acids. V was shortened by 1 base and J by 4 bases, with 7 bases between the two germline ends. Germline CDR1 and CDR2: LGHNA and YNFKEQ. CDR3 bases: TGTGCCAGCAGCCAAGCGGGAGGCTATGGCTACACCTTC. It specifies CASSQAGGYGYTF.

The chain employs TRBV5-1 and TRBJ2-3, with D possibly matching TRBD2 (6 bases). The CDR3 is made up of 16 amino acids. CDR1 SGHRS and CDR2 YFSETQ come from the germline V gene. The V and J ends lost 4 bases and 1 base respectively, with 16 bases between them. The CDR3 here is CASSAEVGGGTDTQYF. The CDR3 bases are TGCGCCAGCAGCGCGGAAGTCGGAGGGGGCACAGATACGCAGTATTTT.

This clone is deemed medium-sized. V usage is TRBV18 and J usage is TRBJ2-2; TRBD2 aligns across 10 bases. Germline V gene data show CDR1 as KGHSH and CDR2 as LQKENI. CDR3 size: 15 residues. V was pared by 7 bases and J by 4 bases, with 6 bases of the junction left unmatched. In nucleotides, the CDR3 is TGTGCCAGCTACAGCGGGGGGGCCGGCACCGGGGAGCTGTTTTTT. This gives the protein CASYSGGAGTGELFF.

The rearrangement joins TRBV5-4 to TRBJ2-7, with D unresolved. Between the trimmed V and J ends, which lost 5 bases and 1 base, there was a span of 16 bases. The CDR3 loop spans 15 amino acids. Germline CDR1 reads SGHNT; CDR2 reads YYREEE (reference sequence). The DNA of the CDR3 is TGTGCCAGCAGTCTCCGGAGCGAGTCGTCCTACGAGCAGTACTTC. Its protein product is CASSLRSESSYEQYF.

CDR3 DNA: TGTGCCAGCAGAAACCCGGGACTTACCAGGGGCGAAGCTTTCTTT. Amino acid sequence: CASRNPGLTRGEAFF. V is TRBV2 and J is TRBJ1-1, with TRBD1 as a possible D gene (6 bases). V lost 6 bases and J 8 bases, leaving 22 bases between the germline ends. The CDR3 totals 15 residues. Looked up from germline, CDR1 is SNHLY and CDR2 is FYNNEI. The variable domain in full, with the rest retrieved from reference TRBV2 and TRBJ1-1, is EPEVTQTPSHQVTQMGQEVILRCVPISNHLYFYWYRQILGQKVEFLVSFYNNEISEKSEIFDDQFSVERPDGSNFTLKIRSTKLEDSAMYFCASRNPGLTRGEAFFGQGTRLTVV.

The rearrangement links TRBV2 to TRBJ1-1; maybe TRBD1 (5 bases). CDR1 is SNHLY and CDR2 is FYNNEI in the germline V gene. V lost 5 bases to trimming and J lost 1 base, with 14 bases between them. The CDR3 sequence is 15 residues long. The CDR3 DNA sequence: TGTGCCAGCAGTTACTCCGGAGGGGCGAACACTGAAGCTTTCTTT. It yields the protein CASSYSGGANTEAFF.

The chain joins TRBV29-1 to TRBJ2-5; D gene ambiguous. Per germline, CDR1 SQVTM and CDR2 ANQGSEA. The length of the CDR3 is 12 residues. V was trimmed by 3 bases and J by 1 base, leaving 6 bases between them. This chain's CDR3 is CSVDRSQETQYF. CDR3 DNA sequence: TGCAGCGTTGATCGGAGCCAAGAGACCCAGTACTTC.

The V and J genes are TRBV5-1 and TRBJ1-3; D not resolved. The germline V gene has CDR1 SGHRS and CDR2 YFSETQ. This CDR3 spans 13 amino acids. Trimming took 5 bases from V and 0 from J, leaving 6 bases between them. CDR3 sequence: CASRVSSGNTIYF. DNA for the CDR3: TGCGCCAGCAGGGTGAGCTCTGGAAACACCATATATTTT.